The 32 T cell receptor beta chains presented below share a single source sample, sequenced in a study of T cell responses to AZD1222 COVID-19 vaccine. Sequencing used immunoSEQ multiplex PCR; TCRdb keeps in-frame clones, though not all of them. The data show 150,000 to 200,000 clones, with roughly 94% seen just once and around 0.98% held by the top ten. The sample consisted of peripheral blood, taken 28 days after the second AZD1222 dose. These receptors all stem from an adult who received the AZD1222 COVID-19 vaccine.

The chain couples TRBV7-9 to TRBJ1-5; TRBD1 matches 7 bases. The trim removed 9 bases at V and 7 bases at J, leaving 9 bases unmatched. Germline lookup yields CDR1 SEHNR and CDR2 FQNEAQ (reference sequence). This CDR3 is built from 13 residues. CDR3 bases: TGTGCCAGTTCGACAGGGATAGAACAGCCCCAGCATTTT. Its translation: CASSTGIEQPQHF.

This clone occurred once. V and J are TRBV5-1 and TRBJ2-5, with 9 bases that match TRBD1. This CDR3 region has 14 residues. CDR1 SGHRS and CDR2 YFSETQ come from the germline V gene. V dropped 4 bases and J dropped 5; count of bases not matched to a gene: 6. Here the CDR3 DNA reads TGCGCCAGCAGCCCCGGACAGGGGATGGAGACCCAGTACTTC. Encoded protein: CASSPGQGMETQYF.

CDR3 sequence (DNA): TGTGCCAGCAGCCCGGACAGCCGAGCCTACGAGCAGTACTTC. Protein: CASSPDSRAYEQYF. The genes are TRBV5-6 and TRBJ2-7; D may be TRBD1 (6 bases). This CDR3 is 14 amino acids long. V was clipped by 4 bases and J by 2 bases, with 13 bases between them. Germline lookup yields CDR1 SGHDT and CDR2 YYEEEE.

The chain links TRBV18 to TRBJ2-7; 12 nucleotides agree with TRBD1. The CDR3 is made up of 14 amino acids. After removal of 3 bases from V and 5 bases from J, the junction contained 2 bases not matched to a gene. Per the germline V gene, CDR1 is KGHSH and CDR2 is LQKENI. The CDR3 region has the DNA TGTGCCAGCTCACCGAGGGACAGGGGGCACGAGCAGTACTTC. This sequence encodes CASSPRDRGHEQYF.

This chain uses TRBV10-2 with TRBJ1-1, with a tentative D call TRBD1 (6 bases). Trimming cost V 3 bases and J 1 base, with 9 bases left between them. CDR1 and CDR2 (germline): WSHSY, SAAADI. CDR3 length: 14 residues. As DNA, the CDR3 is TGCGCCAGCAGTGAAGGGGGGCAGAACACTGAAGCTTTCTTT. It encodes CASSEGGQNTEAFF.

J is TRBJ1-3 and V is TRBV19, with a weak D call TRBD1 (6 bases). V was trimmed by 7 bases and J by 0 bases, leaving 16 bases between them. CDR1 and CDR2 from the germline V gene are LNHDA and SQIVND (reference sequence). The CDR3 extends over 16 amino acids. The CDR3 sequence is CASTRRQVASGNTIYF. CDR3 DNA sequence: TGTGCCAGTACCCGGAGACAGGTCGCCTCTGGAAACACCATATATTTT.

The rearrangement joins TRBV4-1 to TRBJ1-6, with 9 positions matching TRBD1. Germline lookup yields CDR1 MGHRA and CDR2 YSYEKL. This CDR3 has 16 amino acids. Losses at the gene ends were 3 bases for V and 5 bases for J; bases not matched to a gene: 5. CDR3 sequence reads: CASSQIQGAHNSPLHF. DNA for the CDR3: TGCGCCAGCAGCCAGATACAGGGGGCTCATAATTCACCCCTCCACTTT.

This clone was seen a single time. V is TRBV11-2 and J is TRBJ1-3; maybe TRBD1 (5 bases). V gave up 2 bases and J gave up 0 bases, with 11 bases separating them. This CDR3 region has 16 residues. Germline CDR1 SGHAT, CDR2 FQNNGV. In DNA form, the CDR3 reads TGTGCCAGCAGCTTAACAAGGGGATCCTCTGGAAACACCATATATTTT. Its protein is CASSLTRGSSGNTIYF.

The chain combines TRBV5-1 with TRBJ1-2; 8 nucleotides line up with TRBD1. Per the germline V gene, CDR1 is SGHRS and CDR2 is YFSETQ. CDR3 length: 17 residues. The V and J ends lost 4 bases and 7 bases, in that order; junction bases with no gene match: 18. CDR3 residues: CASSAARPDREEGGYTF. In nucleotides, the CDR3 is TGCGCCAGCAGCGCAGCAAGACCGGACAGGGAAGAGGGTGGCTACACCTTC.

V is TRBV9 and J is TRBJ1-1; D gene ambiguous. The CDR3 covers 14 residues. Germline values: CDR1 SGDLS, CDR2 YYNGEE. V was trimmed by 0 bases and J by 4 bases, leaving 10 bases between them. CDR3 protein: CASSVGLWGTEAFF. CDR3 nucleotides: TGTGCCAGCAGCGTAGGGCTGTGGGGCACTGAAGCTTTCTTT.

The rearrangement uses TRBV19 and TRBJ1-2; 7 nucleotides line up with TRBD1. The CDR3 totals 15 residues. V was pared by 2 bases and J by 3 bases, with 6 bases of the junction left unmatched. The germline CDR1 and CDR2 sequences are LNHDA and SQIVND (reference sequence). CDR3: CASSIQGVYHYGYTF. The CDR3 nucleotides are TGTGCCAGTAGTATACAGGGGGTTTATCACTATGGCTACACCTTC.

This chain connects TRBV12-3 or TRBV12-4 to TRBJ1-5; 9 nucleotides align to TRBD1. Trimming took 6 bases from V and 11 from J; bases not matched to a gene: 8. This CDR3 region has 13 residues. In nucleotides, the CDR3 is TGTGCCAGCAGAGGACAGGGGAGGGGAGCCCAGCATTTT. Its translation: CASRGQGRGAQHF.

The chain links TRBV19 to TRBJ1-1, with D hard to call. CDR3 length: 10 amino acids. V was shortened by 6 bases and J by 4 bases, with 3 bases between the two germline ends. Germline CDR1 reads LNHDA; CDR2 reads SQIVND (reference sequence). This CDR3 reads CASRATEAFF. Written as DNA, the CDR3 is TGTGCCAGTAGGGCCACTGAAGCTTTCTTT.

In this sample, this clone turned up once. The J gene is TRBJ2-2, the V gene TRBV18; D is unresolved. Germline CDR1 KGHSH, CDR2 LQKENI. The V end was cut by 5 bases, the J end by 0 bases, with 13 bases between. This CDR3 has 16 amino acids. Here the CDR3 DNA reads TGTGCCAGCTCATTGGTTCTACAGACGAACACCGGGGAGCTGTTTTTT. Residues: CASSLVLQTNTGELFF. The whole variable domain, filled in from reference TRBV18 and TRBJ2-2, reads NAGVMQNPRHLVRRRGQEARLRCSPMKGHSHVYWYRQLPEEGLKFMVYLQKENIIDESGMPKERFSAEFPKEGPSILRIQQVVRGDSAAYFCASSLVLQTNTGELFFGEGSRLTVL.

V and J are TRBV30 and TRBJ1-3; D uncertain. The CDR3 contains 14 residues. Germline values: CDR1 GTSNPN, CDR2 SVGIG (reference sequence). V gave up 0 bases and J gave up 1 base, with 7 bases separating them. CDR3 residues: CAWSVGRSGNTIYF. In DNA form, the CDR3 reads TGTGCCTGGAGTGTAGGGAGGTCTGGAAACACCATATATTTT. The full variable domain, with the rest looked up from reference TRBV30 and TRBJ1-3, is SQTIHQWPATLVQPVGSPLSLECTVEGTSNPNLYWYRQAAGRGLQLLFYSVGIGQISSEVPQNLSASRPQDRQFILSSKKLLLSDSGFYLCAWSVGRSGNTIYFGEGSWLTVV.

The chain links TRBV29-1 to TRBJ1-3, with a possible D match to TRBD1 (5 bases). CDR1 is SQVTM and CDR2 is ANQGSEA in the germline V gene. Between the trimmed V and J ends, which lost 6 bases and 2 bases, there was a span of 8 bases. CDR3 size: 12 residues. The CDR3 DNA is TGCAGCGTCAGGGCCGCTGGAAACACCATATATTTT. It specifies CSVRAAGNTIYF.

The V call is TRBV19, the J call TRBJ2-7; D possibly corresponds to TRBD2 (6 bases). Deletions cut 3 bases from V and 2 bases from J, with 11 bases between. Germline CDR1 is LNHDA and CDR2 is SQIVND (reference sequence). This CDR3 spans 14 amino acids. The CDR3 DNA is TGTGCCAGTAGTATCAGCGGCGGGACCTACGAGCAGTACTTC. The encoded protein is CASSISGGTYEQYF.

The chain recombines TRBV19 with TRBJ1-5; TRBD1 might be the D (5 bases). CDR1 and CDR2 (germline): LNHDA, SQIVND (reference sequence). V gave up 5 bases and J gave up 11 bases, with 16 bases separating them. This CDR3 comprises 13 residues. CDR3: CASSARGLRAQHF. The CDR3 DNA reads as TGTGCCAGTAGTGCACGGGGACTGAGAGCCCAGCATTTT.

The chain is built from TRBV3-1 (or the pseudogene TRBV3-2) and TRBJ1-6; TRBD1 is a possible D gene (5 bases). With 4 bases removed from V and 10 bases from J, the gap between germline ends came to 11 bases. The CDR3 runs 13 residues. CDR1 LGHDT and CDR2 YNNKEL come from the germline V gene (reference sequence). CDR3 DNA sequence: TGTGCCAGCAGCCCAAGGAGGGACTCACCCCTCCACTTT. Protein: CASSPRRDSPLHF.

The chain joins TRBV6-5 to TRBJ1-2; TRBD1 aligns across 7 bases. With V trimmed by 6 bases and J by 2 bases, 3 bases remained unmatched. Germline V gene data show CDR1 as MNHEY and CDR2 as SVGAGI. CDR3 length: 13 amino acids. The DNA of the CDR3 is TGTGCCAGCAGATTGACAGGGAACTATGGCTACACCTTC. This gives the protein CASRLTGNYGYTF.

The rearrangement links TRBV7-6 to TRBJ2-2; D is possibly TRBD2 (5 bases). The V end lost 3 bases, the J end lost 6 bases, and 14 bases lay between the germline ends. Germline V gene lookup returns CDR1 SGHVS and CDR2 FNYEAQ. CDR3 length equals 15 residues. The CDR3 DNA reads as TGTGCCAGCAGCTTGGGGAATGGAGGAGCCGGGGAGCTGTTTTTT. Translating gives CASSLGNGGAGELFF.

V gene TRBV7-2 combines with J gene TRBJ1-1; D is ambiguous. This CDR3 comprises 14 residues. Trimming pared 5 bases from V and 1 base from J, leaving 11 bases between. CDR1 is SGHTA and CDR2 is FQGNSA in the germline V gene. The CDR3 is CASSPRGRNTEAFF. The CDR3 coding sequence is TGTGCCAGCAGCCCCCGAGGGAGGAACACTGAAGCTTTCTTT.

The J gene is TRBJ1-6, the V gene TRBV19, with D possibly matching TRBD1 (6 bases). This CDR3 comprises 16 residues. Trimming removed 5 bases at V and 3 bases at J, with 14 bases between. The germline CDR1 and CDR2 sequences are LNHDA and SQIVND (reference sequence). The CDR3 DNA sequence: TGTGCCAGTAGTTTCAATACAGGGATCTATAATTCACCCCTCCACTTT. This gives the protein CASSFNTGIYNSPLHF. Combining the CDR3 with reference TRBV19 and TRBJ1-6 gives the whole variable domain DGGITQSPKYLFRKEGQNVTLSCEQNLNHDAMYWYRQDPGQGLRLIYYSQIVNDFQKGDIAEGYSVSREKKESFPLTVTSAQKNPTAFYLCASSFNTGIYNSPLHFGNGTRLTVT.

The rearrangement uses TRBV19 and TRBJ2-3; 9 nucleotides agree with TRBD2. The CDR3 spans 16 residues. V lost 3 bases to trimming and J lost 2 bases; unmatched junction nucleotides: 6. Germline CDR1 LNHDA, CDR2 SQIVND (reference sequence). The CDR3 sequence: CASSMGLAQNTDTQYF. In DNA, the CDR3 is TGTGCCAGTAGTATGGGACTAGCCCAAAACACAGATACGCAGTATTTT. Full variable domain (outside the CDR3, taken from reference TRBV19 and TRBJ2-3): DGGITQSPKYLFRKEGQNVTLSCEQNLNHDAMYWYRQDPGQGLRLIYYSQIVNDFQKGDIAEGYSVSREKKESFPLTVTSAQKNPTAFYLCASSMGLAQNTDTQYFGPGTRLTVL.

As regards this clone: Other DNA sequences within the sample encode an identical CDR3. The V call is TRBV5-1, the J call TRBJ1-3; D unclear. V was trimmed by 1 base and J by 0 bases, leaving 5 bases between them. Germline V gives CDR1 SGHRS, CDR2 YFSETQ. CDR3 length: 14 amino acids. This CDR3 reads CASSLQSSGNTIYF. As DNA, the CDR3 is TGCGCCAGCAGCTTGCAGTCCTCTGGAAACACCATATATTTT.

Worth noting for this clone: The same CDR3 can be traced to other DNA sequences in this sample. The V gene is TRBV5-1, the J gene TRBJ2-7; the D gene is possibly TRBD1 (6 bases). The CDR3 is 12 residues long. The germline V and J ends were trimmed by 0 bases and 6 bases, with 7 bases remaining between them. CDR1 and CDR2 from the germline V gene are SGHRS and YFSETQ. This chain's CDR3 is CASSLGRGEQYF. The DNA of the CDR3 is TGCGCCAGCAGCTTGGGCAGGGGCGAGCAGTACTTC.

The rearrangement joins TRBV11-2 to TRBJ1-2; 7 bases align to TRBD1. The V and J ends lost 7 bases and 8 bases, in that order; junction bases with no gene match: 7. CDR1 and CDR2 from the germline V gene are SGHAT and FQNNGV. The CDR3 loop spans 12 amino acids. The CDR3 loop is CASTLTGSGYTF. Here the CDR3 DNA reads TGTGCCAGCACCCTGACAGGGTCCGGCTACACCTTC.

The chain combines TRBV7-9 with TRBJ1-2, with 8 bases matching TRBD1. Per germline, CDR1 SEHNR and CDR2 FQNEAQ (reference sequence). Unmatched junction bases numbered 23, after V lost 5 bases and J lost 3 bases. The CDR3 contains 20 residues. The DNA for the CDR3 is TGTGCCAGCAGCAAGGCTCCAGGGGGCGTCCGACCAATTTTCGACTATGGCTACACCTTC. It yields the protein CASSKAPGGVRPIFDYGYTF. The full variable domain, its missing parts supplied by reference TRBV7-9 and TRBJ1-2, is DTGVSQNPRHKITKRGQNVTFRCDPISEHNRLYWYRQTLGQGPEFLTYFQNEAQLEKSRLLSDRFSAERPKGSFSTLEIQRTEQGDSAMYLCASSKAPGGVRPIFDYGYTFGSGTRLTVV.

The chain is built from TRBV10-2 and TRBJ1-5; 7 nucleotides align to TRBD1. The ends lost 6 bases at V and 2 bases at J; junction bases unmatched: 4. CDR1 is WSHSY and CDR2 is SAAADI in the germline V gene. The CDR3 runs 14 residues. Here the CDR3 DNA reads TGCGCCAGCAGAGGGACAGCAGGCAATCAGCCCCAGCATTTT. Amino acid sequence: CASRGTAGNQPQHF.

The chain combines TRBV5-1 with TRBJ2-7, with 8 bases aligning to TRBD1. Germline V gene sequence: CDR1 SGHRS, CDR2 YFSETQ. Unmatched junction bases numbered 13, after V lost 3 bases and J lost 2 bases. The CDR3 is made up of 17 amino acids. The DNA of the CDR3 is TGCGCCAGCAGCTACGGACAGGGATCACTTCCCCCCTACGAGCAGTACTTC. Its protein is CASSYGQGSLPPYEQYF. Complete variable domain (other parts from reference TRBV5-1 and TRBJ2-7): KAGVTQTPRYLIKTRGQQVTLSCSPISGHRSVSWYQQTPGQGLQFLFEYFSETQRNKGNFPGRFSGRQFSNSRSEMNVSTLELGDSALYLCASSYGQGSLPPYEQYFGPGTRLTVT.

The chain has TRBV11-2 and TRBJ1-1, with a possible D match to TRBD1 (5 bases). The V and J ends lost 0 bases and 8 bases respectively, with 13 bases between them. Germline CDR1 reads SGHAT; CDR2 reads FQNNGV. CDR3 length: 14 residues. The CDR3 nucleotides read TGTGCCAGCAGCTTAGACAGGGAGTCTTCCGAAGCTTTCTTT. Its translation is CASSLDRESSEAFF.

The chain recombines TRBV14 with TRBJ1-2; D remains ambiguous. V shed 4 bases and J shed 8 bases, with 11 bases lying between them. Germline V lookup: CDR1 SGHDN, CDR2 FVKESK. The CDR3 contains 12 residues. CDR3 DNA sequence: TGTGCCAGCAGCCTTGATGCGGGGGGCTACACCTTC. Its translation: CASSLDAGGYTF.